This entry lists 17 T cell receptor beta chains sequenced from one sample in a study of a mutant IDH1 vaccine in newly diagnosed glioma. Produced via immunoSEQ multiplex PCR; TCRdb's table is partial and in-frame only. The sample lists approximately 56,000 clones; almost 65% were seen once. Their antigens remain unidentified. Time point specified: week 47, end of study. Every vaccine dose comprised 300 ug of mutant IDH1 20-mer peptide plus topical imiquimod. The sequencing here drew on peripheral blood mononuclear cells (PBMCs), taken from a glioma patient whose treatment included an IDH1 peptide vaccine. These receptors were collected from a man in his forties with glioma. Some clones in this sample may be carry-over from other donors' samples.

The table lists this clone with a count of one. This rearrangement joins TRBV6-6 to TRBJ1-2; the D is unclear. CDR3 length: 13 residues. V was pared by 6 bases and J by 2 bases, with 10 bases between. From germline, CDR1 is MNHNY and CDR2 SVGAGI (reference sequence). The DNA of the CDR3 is TGTGCCAGCAGCCCAACGGAGAACTATGGCTACACCTTC. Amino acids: CASSPTENYGYTF.

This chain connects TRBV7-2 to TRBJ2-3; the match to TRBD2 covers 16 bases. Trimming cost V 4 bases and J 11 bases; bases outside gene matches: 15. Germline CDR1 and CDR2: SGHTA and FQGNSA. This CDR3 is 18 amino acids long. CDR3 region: CASSSTSGLAGGRWRQYF. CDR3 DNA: TGTGCCAGCAGCTCCACCTCGGGACTAGCGGGGGGGCGATGGAGGCAGTATTTT.

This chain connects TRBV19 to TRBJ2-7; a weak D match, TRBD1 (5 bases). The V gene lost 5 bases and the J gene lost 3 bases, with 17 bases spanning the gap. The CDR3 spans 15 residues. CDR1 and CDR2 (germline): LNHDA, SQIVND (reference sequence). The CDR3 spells CASSPSPGLLYEQYF. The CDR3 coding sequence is TGTGCCAGTAGTCCCTCGCCAGGGCTCCTCTACGAGCAGTACTTC. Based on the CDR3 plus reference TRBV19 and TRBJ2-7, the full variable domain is DGGITQSPKYLFRKEGQNVTLSCEQNLNHDAMYWYRQDPGQGLRLIYYSQIVNDFQKGDIAEGYSVSREKKESFPLTVTSAQKNPTAFYLCASSPSPGLLYEQYFGPGTRLTVT.

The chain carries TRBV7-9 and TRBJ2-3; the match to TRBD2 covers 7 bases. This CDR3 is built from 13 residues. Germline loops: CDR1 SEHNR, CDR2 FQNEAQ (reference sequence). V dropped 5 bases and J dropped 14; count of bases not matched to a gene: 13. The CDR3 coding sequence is TGTGCCAGCAGCCTTGGGACTACCCCTTGGGCGTATTTT. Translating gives CASSLGTTPWAYF.

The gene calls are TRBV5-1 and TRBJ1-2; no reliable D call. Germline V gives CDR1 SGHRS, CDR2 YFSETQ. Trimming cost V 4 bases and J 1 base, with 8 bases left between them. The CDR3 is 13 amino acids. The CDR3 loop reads CASSLTDNYGYTF. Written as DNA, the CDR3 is TGCGCCAGCAGCCTAACAGATAACTATGGCTACACCTTC.

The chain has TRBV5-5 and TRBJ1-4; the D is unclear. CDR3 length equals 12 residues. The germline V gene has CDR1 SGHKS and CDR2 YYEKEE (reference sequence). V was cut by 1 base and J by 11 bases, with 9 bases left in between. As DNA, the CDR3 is TGTGCCAGCAGCTTGTCGAAGGGTAAACTGTTTTTT. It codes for CASSLSKGKLFF.

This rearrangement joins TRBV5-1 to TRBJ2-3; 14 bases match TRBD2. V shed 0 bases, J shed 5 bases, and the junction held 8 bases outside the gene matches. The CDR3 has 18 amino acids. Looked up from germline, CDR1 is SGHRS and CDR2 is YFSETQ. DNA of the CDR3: TGCGCCAGCAGCTTGGCCGGGACTAGCGGGAGCCTGGGAGATACGCAGTATTTT. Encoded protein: CASSLAGTSGSLGDTQYF.

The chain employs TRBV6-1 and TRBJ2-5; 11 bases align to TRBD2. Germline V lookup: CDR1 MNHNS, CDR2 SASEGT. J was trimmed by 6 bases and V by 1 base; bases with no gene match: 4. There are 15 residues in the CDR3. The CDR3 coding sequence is TGTGCCAGCAGTGAAGGGTCTAGCGGGGGGAAGACCCAGTACTTC. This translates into CASSEGSSGGKTQYF.

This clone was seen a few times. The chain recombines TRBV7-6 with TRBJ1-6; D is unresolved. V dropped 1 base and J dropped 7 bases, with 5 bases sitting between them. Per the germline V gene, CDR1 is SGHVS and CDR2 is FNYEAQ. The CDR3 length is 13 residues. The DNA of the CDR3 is TGTGCCAGCAGCTTAGGCACCAATTCACCCCTCCACTTT. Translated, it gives CASSLGTNSPLHF.

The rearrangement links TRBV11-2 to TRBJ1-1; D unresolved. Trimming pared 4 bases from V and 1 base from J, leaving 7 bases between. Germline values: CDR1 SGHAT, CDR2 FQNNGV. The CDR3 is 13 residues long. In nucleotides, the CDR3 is TGTGCCAGCAGCTCCGGGGAGAACACTGAAGCTTTCTTT. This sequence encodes CASSSGENTEAFF.

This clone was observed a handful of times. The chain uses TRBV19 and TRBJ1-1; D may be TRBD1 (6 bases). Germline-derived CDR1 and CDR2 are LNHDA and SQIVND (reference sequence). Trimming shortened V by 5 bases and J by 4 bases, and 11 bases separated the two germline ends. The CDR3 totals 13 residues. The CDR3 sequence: CASSVDSGTEAFF. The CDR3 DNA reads TGTGCCAGTAGTGTGGACAGCGGCACTGAAGCTTTCTTT.

The CDR3 coding sequence is TGTGCCAGCAGTGCGACCCTTAGTTCCCCGGCGGATGGCTACACCTTC. Amino acids: CASSATLSSPADGYTF. V gene TRBV6-1 combines with J gene TRBJ1-2; D gene unclear. CDR1 is MNHNS, CDR2 SASEGT, per germline. Trimming stripped 4 bases from V and 6 bases from J, with 21 bases between. This CDR3 has 16 residues.

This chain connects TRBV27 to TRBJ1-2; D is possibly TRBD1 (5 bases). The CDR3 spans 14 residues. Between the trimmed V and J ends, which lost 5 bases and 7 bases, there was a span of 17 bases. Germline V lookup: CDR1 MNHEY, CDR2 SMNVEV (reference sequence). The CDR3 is CASSESGNWFGYTF. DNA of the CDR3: TGTGCCAGCAGTGAGTCAGGGAACTGGTTTGGCTACACCTTC.

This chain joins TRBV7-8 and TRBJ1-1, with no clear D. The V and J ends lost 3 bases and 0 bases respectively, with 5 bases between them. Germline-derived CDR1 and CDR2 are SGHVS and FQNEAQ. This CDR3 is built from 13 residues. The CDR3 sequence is CASSFWVNTEAFF. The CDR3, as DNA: TGTGCCAGCAGCTTTTGGGTGAACACTGAAGCTTTCTTT.

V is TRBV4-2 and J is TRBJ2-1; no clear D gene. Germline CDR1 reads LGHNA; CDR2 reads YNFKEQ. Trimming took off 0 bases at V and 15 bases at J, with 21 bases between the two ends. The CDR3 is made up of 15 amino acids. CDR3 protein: CASSQDTGQAQDRFF. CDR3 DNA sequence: TGTGCCAGCAGCCAAGATACCGGCCAGGCCCAGGACCGGTTCTTC.

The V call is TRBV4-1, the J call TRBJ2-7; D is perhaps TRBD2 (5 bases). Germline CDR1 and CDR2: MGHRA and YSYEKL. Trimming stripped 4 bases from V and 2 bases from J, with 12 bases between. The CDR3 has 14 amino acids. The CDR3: CASSPTLRAYEQYF. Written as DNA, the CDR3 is TGCGCCAGCAGCCCCACCTTGCGGGCCTACGAGCAGTACTTC.

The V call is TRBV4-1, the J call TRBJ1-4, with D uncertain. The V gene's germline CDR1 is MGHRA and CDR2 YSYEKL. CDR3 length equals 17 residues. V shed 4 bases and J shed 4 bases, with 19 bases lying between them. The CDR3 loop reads CASSPHERKRINEKLFF. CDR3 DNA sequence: TGCGCCAGCAGCCCCCATGAACGGAAGAGGATTAATGAAAAACTGTTTTTT.